The 28 T cell receptor beta chains below come from one sample, sequenced in a study of blood T cell repertoires in COVID-19. Produced via immunoSEQ multiplex PCR; TCRdb's table is partial and in-frame only. Counted here are 140,000 to 150,000 clones, around 89% occurring once; the ten biggest clones make up roughly 1.2%. The material sequenced was PBMCs or T cells enriched from blood (not recorded which). These receptors were collected from a woman aged 25-40 years with acute COVID-19.

The V call is TRBV5-6, the J call TRBJ2-7; 9 bases map to TRBD2. There are 16 residues in the CDR3. CDR1 and CDR2 (germline): SGHDT, YYEEEE. Germline trimming cut 5 bases from V and 2 bases from J; bases unmatched to any gene: 11. The CDR3 DNA reads as TGTGCCAGCAGACTCGGGGTAGCGGGAGCACCCTACGAGCAGTACTTC. This codes for CASRLGVAGAPYEQYF.

CDR3 in DNA: TGTGCCAGCAGGGAGACAGGGGAGGGCACTGAAGCTTTCTTT. Its protein is CASRETGEGTEAFF. This chain uses TRBV6-5 with TRBJ1-1; 8 bases fit TRBD1. The CDR3 sequence is 14 residues long. V lost 6 bases and J lost 4; bases outside the gene matches: 7. CDR1 is MNHEY and CDR2 is SVGAGI in the germline V gene.

This clone was counted only a few times. The V gene is TRBV9, the J gene TRBJ2-7, with TRBD2 matching 11 bases. V lost 3 bases and J lost 4; bases outside the gene matches: 3. Germline CDR1 SGDLS, CDR2 YYNGEE. The CDR3 totals 14 residues. The CDR3 sequence: CASSEGLADYEQYF. The CDR3 DNA sequence: TGTGCCAGCAGCGAGGGACTAGCGGATTACGAGCAGTACTTC.

CDR3 nucleotides: TGTGCCAGCAGCTTGGCCTCCCCAGGGGTGTACGGCAATCAGCCCCAGCATTTT. Translated: CASSLASPGVYGNQPQHF. V is TRBV5-5 and J is TRBJ1-5, with D maybe TRBD1 (6 bases). The CDR3 runs to 18 residues. Trimming removed 0 bases at V and 2 bases at J, with 18 bases between. Germline values: CDR1 SGHKS, CDR2 YYEKEE (reference sequence).

The CDR3 here is CATSDSKRAATDTQYF. CDR3 nucleotides: TGTGCCACCAGTGATTCTAAGCGGGCGGCCACAGATACGCAGTATTTT. This chain uses TRBV24-1 with TRBJ2-3; tentative D call: TRBD2 (6 bases). Trimming removed 2 bases from V and 2 bases from J, with 13 bases in between. This CDR3 has 16 amino acids. Germline assignment: CDR1 KGHDR and CDR2 SFDVKD.

This clone was picked up one time. V gene TRBV7-2 combines with J gene TRBJ1-5, with TRBD1 as a possible D gene (6 bases). V was clipped by 1 base and J by 2 bases, with 12 bases between them. Per the germline V gene, CDR1 is SGHTA and CDR2 is FQGNSA. CDR3 size: 16 residues. Written as DNA, the CDR3 is TGTGCCAGCAGCTTAGTCGGGGGGCGCGGCAATCAGCCCCAGCATTTT. This encodes CASSLVGGRGNQPQHF.

The rearrangement links TRBV27 to TRBJ2-7, with 8 bases lining up with TRBD1. In germline, CDR1 is MNHEY, CDR2 SMNVEV (reference sequence). The CDR3 consists of 16 residues. V gave up 5 bases and J gave up 3 bases; unmatched junction bases: 12. The CDR3 bases are TGTGCCAGCAGTCCACGACCCGACAGGGGTGACTACGAGCAGTACTTC. Protein product: CASSPRPDRGDYEQYF.

The J gene is TRBJ2-3, the V gene TRBV7-2; 7 nucleotides line up with TRBD1. Losses at the gene ends were 2 bases for V and 0 bases for J; bases not matched to a gene: 2. The germline gives CDR1 SGHTA, CDR2 FQGNSA. CDR3 length equals 15 residues. The CDR3 protein is CASSLSGQSTDTQYF. In DNA form, the CDR3 reads TGTGCCAGCAGCTTATCGGGACAGAGCACAGATACGCAGTATTTT.

V is TRBV28 and J is TRBJ2-7; D is undetermined. Germline assignment: CDR1 MDHEN and CDR2 SYDVKM. V shed 2 bases and J shed 3 bases, with 14 bases lying between them. The CDR3 totals 15 residues. The CDR3 DNA sequence: TGTGCCAGCAGTTTAGGGCGATTGGCTTACTACGAGCAGTACTTC. Encoded protein: CASSLGRLAYYEQYF.

The rearrangement links TRBV2 to TRBJ1-5, with a tentative D call TRBD1 (6 bases). This CDR3 is 12 amino acids long. CDR1 is SNHLY and CDR2 is FYNNEI in the germline V gene. V dropped 8 bases and J dropped 2 bases, with 7 bases sitting between them. The chain's CDR3 is CASAGGNQPQHF. The CDR3 DNA reads as TGTGCCAGCGCAGGGGGCAATCAGCCCCAGCATTTT.

This sequence joins TRBV10-1 and TRBJ2-5; the D gene is possibly TRBD1 (6 bases). Germline-derived CDR1 and CDR2 are WNHNN and SYGVQD (reference sequence). V was clipped by 7 bases and J by 5 bases, with 23 bases between them. The CDR3 loop spans 16 amino acids. CDR3 coding DNA: TGCGCCAGCATCCGGGACGACAGGCCCCTTATTGAGACCCAGTACTTC. Translating gives CASIRDDRPLIETQYF.

CDR3 residues: CAISEYSYGYTF. The DNA of the CDR3 is TGTGCCATCAGTGAGTACAGCTATGGCTACACCTTC. This chain connects TRBV10-3 to TRBJ1-2; D remains unclear. CDR1 and CDR2 (germline): ENHRY, SYGVKD. This CDR3 has 12 residues. V was clipped by 1 base and J by 4 bases, with 4 bases between them.

The V call is TRBV3-1 (or the pseudogene TRBV3-2), the J call TRBJ2-7, with unresolved D. Germline V gives CDR1 LGHDT, CDR2 YNNKEL (reference sequence). V gave up 4 bases and J gave up 0 bases, with 10 bases separating them. The CDR3 runs 14 residues. CDR3 in DNA: TGTGCCAGCAGCCTAAGTTCTAGCTCCTACGAGCAGTACTTC. It translates to CASSLSSSSYEQYF.

This chain links TRBV19 with TRBJ1-6, with D perhaps matching TRBD1 (5 bases). Germline values: CDR1 LNHDA, CDR2 SQIVND (reference sequence). The V end was cut by 9 bases, the J end by 10 bases, with 16 bases between. The CDR3 loop spans 13 amino acids. The CDR3 sequence: CASNLRADSPLHF. CDR3 nucleotides: TGTGCCAGCAACCTCAGGGCGGACTCACCCCTCCACTTT. The full variable domain, in which reference TRBV19 and TRBJ1-6 provide the parts outside the CDR3, is DGGITQSPKYLFRKEGQNVTLSCEQNLNHDAMYWYRQDPGQGLRLIYYSQIVNDFQKGDIAEGYSVSREKKESFPLTVTSAQKNPTAFYLCASNLRADSPLHFGNGTRLTVT.

This clone was found a few times. V usage is TRBV10-3 and J usage is TRBJ1-1; 7 bases agree with TRBD1. The CDR3 consists of 13 residues. Germline CDR1 ENHRY, CDR2 SYGVKD. J was trimmed by 3 bases and V by 7 bases; bases with no gene match: 5. The CDR3 loop reads CAITRTGDTEAFF. Here the CDR3 DNA reads TGTGCCATCACCAGAACAGGGGACACTGAAGCTTTCTTT.

The CDR3 nucleotides are TGTGCCACCGACAGGGCAGCTAACACTGAAGCTTTCTTT. Protein sequence: CATDRAANTEAFF. The gene calls are TRBV28 and TRBJ1-1, with 7 bases fitting TRBD1. Germline-derived CDR1 and CDR2 are MDHEN and SYDVKM. This CDR3 has 13 residues. Losses at the gene ends were 10 bases for V and 2 bases for J; bases not matched to a gene: 7. Based on the CDR3 plus reference TRBV28 and TRBJ1-1, the full variable domain is DVKVTQSSRYLVKRTGEKVFLECVQDMDHENMFWYRQDPGLGLRLIYFSYDVKMKEKGDIPEGYSVSREKKERFSLILESASTNQTSMYLCATDRAANTEAFFGQGTRLTVV.

J is TRBJ1-1 and V is TRBV5-6; 9 bases fit TRBD1. The CDR3 extends over 15 amino acids. J was trimmed by 5 bases and V by 4 bases; bases with no gene match: 9. The germline V gene encodes CDR1 SGHDT and CDR2 YYEEEE. CDR3 protein: CASSALTGGGTEAFF. The CDR3 coding sequence is TGTGCCAGCAGCGCACTGACAGGGGGAGGTACTGAAGCTTTCTTT.

V and J are TRBV2 and TRBJ2-4; D gene uncertain. The CDR3 covers 16 residues. The germline gives CDR1 SNHLY, CDR2 FYNNEI. V was cut by 3 bases and J by 1 base, with 13 bases left in between. CDR3 sequence (DNA): TGTGCCAGCAGTGAGTCGCAAAACTGGGCCAAAAACATTCAGTACTTC. Translating gives CASSESQNWAKNIQYF.

This chain uses TRBV15 with TRBJ1-4; D is uncertain. Germline V gene lookup returns CDR1 LNHNV and CDR2 YYDKDF (reference sequence). This CDR3 spans 14 amino acids. V was cut by 3 bases and J by 7 bases, with 12 bases left in between. CDR3 region: CATSRGVPAEKLFF. DNA of the CDR3: TGTGCCACCAGCAGGGGAGTCCCTGCTGAAAAACTGTTTTTT.

The CDR3 sequence is CASSLGTGTEAFF. CDR3 DNA sequence: TGTGCCAGCAGTTTGGGGACAGGGACTGAAGCTTTCTTT. The chain carries TRBV28 and TRBJ1-1; 9 nucleotides align to TRBD1. The J segment lost 5 bases and the V segment lost 3 bases, leaving 1 base of the junction unmatched. The CDR3 spans 13 residues. Germline loops: CDR1 MDHEN, CDR2 SYDVKM. Looking up the rest from reference TRBV28 and TRBJ1-1 gives the full variable domain: DVKVTQSSRYLVKRTGEKVFLECVQDMDHENMFWYRQDPGLGLRLIYFSYDVKMKEKGDIPEGYSVSREKKERFSLILESASTNQTSMYLCASSLGTGTEAFFGQGTRLTVV.

This chain uses TRBV28 with TRBJ2-3; 12 bases match TRBD2. V trimming: 6 bases; J trimming: 0 bases; junction bases outside the gene matches: 22. Germline CDR1 is MDHEN and CDR2 is SYDVKM. CDR3 length: 22 amino acids. The chain's CDR3 is CASRWILKTTSGRTHSTDTQYF. As DNA, the CDR3 is TGTGCCAGCAGGTGGATCTTGAAAACAACTAGCGGGAGGACCCATAGCACAGATACGCAGTATTTT.

The chain employs TRBV6-5 and TRBJ1-2; TRBD1 aligns across 9 bases. Germline CDR1 reads MNHEY; CDR2 reads SVGAGI. V lost 10 bases, J lost 4 bases, and 13 bases stayed unmatched. The CDR3 consists of 15 residues. CDR3 nucleotides: TGTGCCACCCGGGTCCCGGGACAGGGAGGCTATGGCTACACCTTC. This sequence encodes CATRVPGQGGYGYTF.

The chain uses TRBV28 and TRBJ2-1, with 9 bases that match TRBD1. The CDR3 sequence is 12 residues long. V lost 8 bases, J lost 15 bases, and 11 bases stayed unmatched. CDR1 MDHEN and CDR2 SYDVKM come from the germline V gene. CDR3: CASGERQGVGFF. Here the CDR3 DNA reads TGTGCCAGCGGCGAGAGACAGGGGGTTGGGTTCTTC.

A single count supports this clone. The chain recombines TRBV27 with TRBJ1-2; 7 bases are shared with TRBD1. The germline CDR1 and CDR2 sequences are MNHEY and SMNVEV (reference sequence). The V segment lost 7 bases and the J segment 8 bases; nucleotides outside the gene matches: 10. The CDR3 covers 13 residues. CDR3 nucleotides: TGTGCCAGCAAGAGGGAGACAGGGCAAGGCTACACCTTC. Translation: CASKRETGQGYTF.

V usage is TRBV4-1 and J usage is TRBJ1-5; TRBD1 aligns across 8 bases. V shed 2 bases, J shed 6 bases, and the junction held 9 bases outside the gene matches. From germline, CDR1 is MGHRA and CDR2 YSYEKL. The CDR3 covers 16 residues. The CDR3 reads CASSQLDRASGQPQHF. CDR3 nucleotides: TGCGCCAGCAGCCAACTGGACAGGGCGAGCGGTCAGCCCCAGCATTTT.

This clone appeared a few times. V and J are TRBV7-9 and TRBJ2-7, with 9 bases fitting TRBD1. V lost 2 bases and J lost 6; bases outside the gene matches: 8. Germline lookup yields CDR1 SEHNR and CDR2 FQNEAQ (reference sequence). CDR3 length equals 15 residues. CDR3 residues: CASSLIRDRVTEQYF. CDR3 coding DNA: TGTGCCAGCAGCTTAATCCGGGACAGGGTCACCGAGCAGTACTTC.

CDR3 sequence reads: CASSWVSGSSSYEQYF. CDR3 in DNA: TGCGCCAGCAGCTGGGTGAGCGGGAGTAGCTCCTACGAGCAGTACTTC. The chain has TRBV5-1 and TRBJ2-7; 8 nucleotides line up with TRBD2. J gave up 0 bases and V 3 bases, and 8 bases lay outside the gene matches. Germline-derived CDR1 and CDR2 are SGHRS and YFSETQ. CDR3 length equals 16 residues. The entire variable domain, with the rest obtained from reference TRBV5-1 and TRBJ2-7, is as follows: KAGVTQTPRYLIKTRGQQVTLSCSPISGHRSVSWYQQTPGQGLQFLFEYFSETQRNKGNFPGRFSGRQFSNSRSEMNVSTLELGDSALYLCASSWVSGSSSYEQYFGPGTRLTVT.

This rearrangement joins TRBV7-3 to TRBJ2-7; 7 nucleotides align to TRBD2. The length of the CDR3 is 15 residues. V lost 5 bases and J lost 7; bases outside the gene matches: 14. Germline assignment: CDR1 SGHTA and CDR2 FQGTGA. This CDR3 is CASSPSGPGGSEQYF. CDR3 bases: TGTGCCAGCAGCCCGTCGGGACCCGGGGGGTCGGAGCAGTACTTC.